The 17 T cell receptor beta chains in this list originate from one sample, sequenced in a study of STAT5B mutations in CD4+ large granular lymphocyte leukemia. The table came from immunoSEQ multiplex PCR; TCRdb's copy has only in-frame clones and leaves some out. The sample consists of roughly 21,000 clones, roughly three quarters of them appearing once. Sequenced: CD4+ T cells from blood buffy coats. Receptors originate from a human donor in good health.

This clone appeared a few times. CDR3 in amino acids: CASSDRGTNYGYTF. Here the CDR3 DNA reads TGTGCCAGCAGCGACAGGGGTACTAACTATGGCTACACCTTC. The chain recombines TRBV7-2 with TRBJ1-2, with 8 bases that match TRBD1. Looked up from germline, CDR1 is SGHTA and CDR2 is FQGNSA. The CDR3 runs to 14 residues. The V segment lost 5 bases and the J segment 0 bases; nucleotides outside the gene matches: 2. The full variable domain, completed using reference TRBV7-2 and TRBJ1-2, is GAGVSQSPSNKVTEKGKDVELRCDPISGHTALYWYRQSLGQGLEFLIYFQGNSAPDKSGLPSDRFSAERTGGSVSTLTIQRTQQEDSAVYLCASSDRGTNYGYTFGSGTRLTVV.

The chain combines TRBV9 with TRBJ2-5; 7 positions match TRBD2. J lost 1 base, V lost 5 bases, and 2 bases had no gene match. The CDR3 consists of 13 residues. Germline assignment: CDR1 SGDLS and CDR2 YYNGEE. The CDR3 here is CASRASGQETQYF. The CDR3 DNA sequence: TGTGCCAGCAGGGCTAGCGGCCAAGAGACCCAGTACTTC.

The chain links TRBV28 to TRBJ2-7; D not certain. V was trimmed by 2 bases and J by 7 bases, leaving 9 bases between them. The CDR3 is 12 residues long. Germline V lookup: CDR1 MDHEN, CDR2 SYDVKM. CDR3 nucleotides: TGTGCCAGCAGTTTAACATTCGGGGAGCAGTACTTC. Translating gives CASSLTFGEQYF. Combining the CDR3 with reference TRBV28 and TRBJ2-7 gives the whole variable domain DVKVTQSSRYLVKRTGEKVFLECVQDMDHENMFWYRQDPGLGLRLIYFSYDVKMKEKGDIPEGYSVSREKKERFSLILESASTNQTSMYLCASSLTFGEQYFGPGTRLTVT.

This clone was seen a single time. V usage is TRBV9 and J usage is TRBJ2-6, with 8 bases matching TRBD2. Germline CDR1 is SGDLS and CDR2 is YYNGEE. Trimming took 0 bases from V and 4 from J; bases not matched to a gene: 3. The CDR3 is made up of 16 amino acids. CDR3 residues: CASSVGGRTGANVLTF. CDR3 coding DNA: TGTGCCAGCAGCGTAGGCGGGAGGACAGGGGCCAACGTCCTGACTTTC.

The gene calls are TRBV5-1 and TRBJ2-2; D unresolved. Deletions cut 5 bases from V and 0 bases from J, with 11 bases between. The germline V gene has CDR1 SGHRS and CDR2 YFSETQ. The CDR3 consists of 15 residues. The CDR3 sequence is CASRRTGTNTGELFF. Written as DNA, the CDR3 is TGCGCCAGCAGACGGACCGGTACGAACACCGGGGAGCTGTTTTTT.

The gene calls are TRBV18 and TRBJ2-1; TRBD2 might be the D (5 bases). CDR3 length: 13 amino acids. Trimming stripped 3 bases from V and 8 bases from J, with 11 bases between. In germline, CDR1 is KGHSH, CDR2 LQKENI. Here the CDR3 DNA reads TGTGCCAGCTCACCCTCACGGGAAGATGAGCAGTTCTTC. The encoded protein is CASSPSREDEQFF.

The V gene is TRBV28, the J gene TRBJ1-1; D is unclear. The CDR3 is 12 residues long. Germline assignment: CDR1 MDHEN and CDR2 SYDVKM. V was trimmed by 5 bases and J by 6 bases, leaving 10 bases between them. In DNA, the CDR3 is TGTGCCAGCAGTCGAGGACGAGCTGAAGCTTTCTTT. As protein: CASSRGRAEAFF. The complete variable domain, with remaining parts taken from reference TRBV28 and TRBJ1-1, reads DVKVTQSSRYLVKRTGEKVFLECVQDMDHENMFWYRQDPGLGLRLIYFSYDVKMKEKGDIPEGYSVSREKKERFSLILESASTNQTSMYLCASSRGRAEAFFGQGTRLTVV.

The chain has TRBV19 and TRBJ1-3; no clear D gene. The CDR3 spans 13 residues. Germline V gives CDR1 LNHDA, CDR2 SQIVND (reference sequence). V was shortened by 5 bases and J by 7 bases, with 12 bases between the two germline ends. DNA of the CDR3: TGTGCCAGTAGTCCACTCGGGAGGAACACCATATATTTT. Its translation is CASSPLGRNTIYF.

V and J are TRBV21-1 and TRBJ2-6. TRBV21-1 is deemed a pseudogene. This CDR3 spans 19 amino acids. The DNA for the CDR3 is TGTGCCAGCAGCAAAGTCGAGGGGGGCCCCTGCTCTGGGGCCAACGTCCTGACTTTC. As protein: CASSKVEGGPCSGANVLTF.

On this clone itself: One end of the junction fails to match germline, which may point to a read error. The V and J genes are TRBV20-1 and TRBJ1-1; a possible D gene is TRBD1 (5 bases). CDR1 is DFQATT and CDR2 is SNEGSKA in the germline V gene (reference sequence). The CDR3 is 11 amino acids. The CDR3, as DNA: TGCAGTGCCAGAGACAGTCCTGAAGCTTTCTTT. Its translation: CSARDSPEAFF.

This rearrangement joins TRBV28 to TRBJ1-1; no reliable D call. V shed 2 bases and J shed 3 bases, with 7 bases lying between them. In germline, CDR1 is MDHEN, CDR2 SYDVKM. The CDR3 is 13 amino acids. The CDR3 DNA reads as TGTGCCAGCAGTTTAGACGCCTACACTGAAGCTTTCTTT. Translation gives CASSLDAYTEAFF.

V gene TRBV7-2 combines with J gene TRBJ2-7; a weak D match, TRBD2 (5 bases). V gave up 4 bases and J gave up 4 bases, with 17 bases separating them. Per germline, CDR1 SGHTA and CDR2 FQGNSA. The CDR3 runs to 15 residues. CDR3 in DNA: TGTGCCAGCAGCTCATCGGGGTCTAAACCTTACGAGCAGTACTTC. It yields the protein CASSSSGSKPYEQYF.

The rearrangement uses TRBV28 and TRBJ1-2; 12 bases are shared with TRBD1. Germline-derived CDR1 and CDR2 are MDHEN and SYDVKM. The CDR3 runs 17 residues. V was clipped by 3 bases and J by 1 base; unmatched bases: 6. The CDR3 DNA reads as TGTGCCAGCAGTTTCGGGACAGGGGGCGCGAGTAACTATGGCTACACCTTC. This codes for CASSFGTGGASNYGYTF.

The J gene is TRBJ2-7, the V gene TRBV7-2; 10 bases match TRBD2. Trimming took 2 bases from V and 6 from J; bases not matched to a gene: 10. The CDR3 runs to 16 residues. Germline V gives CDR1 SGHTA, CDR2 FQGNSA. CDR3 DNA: TGTGCCAGCAGCTTATGGGGGGGGGCTAGCGGGGGCGAGCAGTACTTC. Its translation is CASSLWGGASGGEQYF.

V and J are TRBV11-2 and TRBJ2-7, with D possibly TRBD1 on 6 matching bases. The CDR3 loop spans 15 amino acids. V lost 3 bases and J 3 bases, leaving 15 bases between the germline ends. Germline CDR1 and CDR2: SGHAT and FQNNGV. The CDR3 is CASSFERTDYYEQYF. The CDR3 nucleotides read TGTGCCAGCAGCTTCGAAAGGACAGACTACTACGAGCAGTACTTC.

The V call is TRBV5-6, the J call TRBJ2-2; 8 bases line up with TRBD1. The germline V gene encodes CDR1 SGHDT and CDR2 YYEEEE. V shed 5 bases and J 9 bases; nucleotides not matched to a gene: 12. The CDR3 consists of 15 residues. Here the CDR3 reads CASSSGQVLFWELFF. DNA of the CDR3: TGTGCCAGCAGTTCGGGACAGGTACTATTCTGGGAGCTGTTTTTT.

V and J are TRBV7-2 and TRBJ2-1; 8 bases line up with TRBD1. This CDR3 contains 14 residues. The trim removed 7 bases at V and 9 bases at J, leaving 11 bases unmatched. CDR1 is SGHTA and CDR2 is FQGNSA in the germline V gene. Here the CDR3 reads CASTAGFDRGEQFF. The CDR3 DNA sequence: TGTGCCAGCACCGCGGGTTTCGACAGGGGTGAGCAGTTCTTC.